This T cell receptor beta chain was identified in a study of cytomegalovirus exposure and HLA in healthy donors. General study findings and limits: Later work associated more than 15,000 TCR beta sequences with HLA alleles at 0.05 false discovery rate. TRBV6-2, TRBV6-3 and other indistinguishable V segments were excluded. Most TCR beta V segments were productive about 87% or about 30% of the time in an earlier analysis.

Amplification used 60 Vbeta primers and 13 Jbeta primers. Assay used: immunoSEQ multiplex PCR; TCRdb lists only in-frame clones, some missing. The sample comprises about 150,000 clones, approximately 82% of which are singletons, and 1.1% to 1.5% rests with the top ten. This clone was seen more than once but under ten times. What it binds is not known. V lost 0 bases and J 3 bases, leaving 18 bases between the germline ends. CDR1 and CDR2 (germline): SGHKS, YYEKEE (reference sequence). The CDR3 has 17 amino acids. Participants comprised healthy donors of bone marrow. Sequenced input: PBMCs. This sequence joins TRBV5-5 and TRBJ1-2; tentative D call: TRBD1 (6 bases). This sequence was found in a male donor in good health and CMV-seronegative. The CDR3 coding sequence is TGTGCCAGCAGCTTGGGGGGACGGGGGGCACAGGACTATGGCTACACCTTC. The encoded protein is CASSLGGRGAQDYGYTF.